This TCR beta chain stems from a study of control samples from healthy donors and cancer patients. Data came from immunoSEQ multiplex PCR; TCRdb stores just in-frame clones and leaves some out. The data show about 130,000 clones, around 92% seen once. V gave up 2 bases and J gave up 7 bases, with 8 bases separating them. Germline CDR1 MNHEY, CDR2 SVGEGT. This CDR3 is built from 12 residues. The TCR originated in an elderly man with head and neck cancer. The chain is built from TRBV6-2 or TRBV6-3 and TRBJ2-5; the D gene is possibly TRBD1 (5 bases). The sequenced sample consisted of PBMCs. The chain's CDR3 is CASSYLQGTQYF. CDR3 in DNA: TGTGCCAGCAGTTACCTCCAGGGGACCCAGTACTTC.